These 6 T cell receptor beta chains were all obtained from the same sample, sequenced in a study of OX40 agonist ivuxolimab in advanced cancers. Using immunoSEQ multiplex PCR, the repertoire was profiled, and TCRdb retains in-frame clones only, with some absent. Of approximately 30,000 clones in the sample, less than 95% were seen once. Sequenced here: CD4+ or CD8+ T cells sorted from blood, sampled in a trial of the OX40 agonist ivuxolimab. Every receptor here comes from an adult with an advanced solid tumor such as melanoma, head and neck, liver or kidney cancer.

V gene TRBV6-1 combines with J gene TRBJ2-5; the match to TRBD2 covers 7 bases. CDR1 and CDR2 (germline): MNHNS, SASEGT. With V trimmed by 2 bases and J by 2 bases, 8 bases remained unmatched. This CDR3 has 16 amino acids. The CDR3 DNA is TGTGCCAGCAGTGAACCTCCATTCGGGGGGCAAGAGACCCAGTACTTC. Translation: CASSEPPFGGQETQYF.

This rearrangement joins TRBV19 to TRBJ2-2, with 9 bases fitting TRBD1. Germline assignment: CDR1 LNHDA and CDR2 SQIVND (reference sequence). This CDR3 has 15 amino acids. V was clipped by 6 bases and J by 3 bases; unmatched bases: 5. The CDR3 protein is CASSPGQGYTGELFF. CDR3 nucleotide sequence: TGTGCCAGTAGCCCGGGACAGGGATACACCGGGGAGCTGTTTTTT.

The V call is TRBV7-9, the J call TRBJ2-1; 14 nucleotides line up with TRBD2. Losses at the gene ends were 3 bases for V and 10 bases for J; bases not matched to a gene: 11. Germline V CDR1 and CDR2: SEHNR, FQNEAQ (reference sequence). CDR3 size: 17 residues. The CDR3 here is CASSLGTSGSALGEQFF. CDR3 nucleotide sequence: TGTGCCAGCAGCTTGGGGACTAGCGGGAGCGCCCTCGGGGAGCAGTTCTTC.

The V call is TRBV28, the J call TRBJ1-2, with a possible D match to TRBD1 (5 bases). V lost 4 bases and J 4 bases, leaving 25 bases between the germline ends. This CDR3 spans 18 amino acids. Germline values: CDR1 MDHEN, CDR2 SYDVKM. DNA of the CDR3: TGTGCCAGCAGTTCAATATCAACCACCCCCGGAGGGGCCTATGGCTACACCTTC. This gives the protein CASSSISTTPGGAYGYTF.

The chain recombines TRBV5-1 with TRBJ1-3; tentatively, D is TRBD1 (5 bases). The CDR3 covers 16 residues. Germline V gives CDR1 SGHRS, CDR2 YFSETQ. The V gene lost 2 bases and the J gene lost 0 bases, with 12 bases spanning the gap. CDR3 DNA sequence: TGCGCCAGCAGCTTTATGGGGGATTTCTCTGGAAACACCATATATTTT. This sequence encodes CASSFMGDFSGNTIYF.

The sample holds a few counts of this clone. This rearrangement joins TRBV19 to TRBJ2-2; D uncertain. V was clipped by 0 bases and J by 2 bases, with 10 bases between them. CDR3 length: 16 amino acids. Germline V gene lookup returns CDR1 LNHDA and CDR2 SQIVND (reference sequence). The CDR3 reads CASSIDVDGNTGELFF. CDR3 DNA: TGTGCCAGTAGTATAGACGTCGACGGTAACACCGGGGAGCTGTTTTTT. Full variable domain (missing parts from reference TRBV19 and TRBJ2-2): DGGITQSPKYLFRKEGQNVTLSCEQNLNHDAMYWYRQDPGQGLRLIYYSQIVNDFQKGDIAEGYSVSREKKESFPLTVTSAQKNPTAFYLCASSIDVDGNTGELFFGEGSRLTVL.